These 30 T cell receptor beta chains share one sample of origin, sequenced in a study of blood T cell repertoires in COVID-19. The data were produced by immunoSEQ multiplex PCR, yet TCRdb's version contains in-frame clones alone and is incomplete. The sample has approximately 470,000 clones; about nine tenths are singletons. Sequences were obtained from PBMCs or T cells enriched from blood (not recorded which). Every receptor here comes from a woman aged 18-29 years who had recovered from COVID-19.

The CDR3 coding sequence is TGTGCCAGCAGCCTATCGGCAGCGCCTAATTCACCCCTCCACTTT. It yields the protein CASSLSAAPNSPLHF. The V and J genes are TRBV7-9 and TRBJ1-6; D is unresolved. This CDR3 region has 15 residues. The V and J ends lost 5 bases and 6 bases respectively, with 14 bases between them. The germline CDR1 and CDR2 sequences are SEHNR and FQNEAQ (reference sequence).

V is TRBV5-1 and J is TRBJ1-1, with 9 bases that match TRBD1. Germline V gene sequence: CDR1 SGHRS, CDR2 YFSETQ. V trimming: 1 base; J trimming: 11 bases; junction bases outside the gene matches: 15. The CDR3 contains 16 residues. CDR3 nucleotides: TGCGCCAGCAGCTTGTTATCGCTCCAACAGGGGGCCCTGGCTTTCTTT. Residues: CASSLLSLQQGALAFF.

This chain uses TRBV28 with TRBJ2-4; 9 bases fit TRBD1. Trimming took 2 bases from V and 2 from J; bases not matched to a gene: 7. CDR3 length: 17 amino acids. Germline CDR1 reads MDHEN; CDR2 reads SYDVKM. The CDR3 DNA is TGTGCCAGCAGTTTAAAGGGGGGGACAGGGTCCAAAAACATTCAGTACTTC. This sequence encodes CASSLKGGTGSKNIQYF.

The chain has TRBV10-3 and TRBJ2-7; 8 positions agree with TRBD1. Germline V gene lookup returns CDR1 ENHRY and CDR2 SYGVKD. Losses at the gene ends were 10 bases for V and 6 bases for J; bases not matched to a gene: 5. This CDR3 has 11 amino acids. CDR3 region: CATRGQGEQYF. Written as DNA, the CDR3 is TGTGCCACCAGGGGGCAAGGCGAGCAGTACTTC.

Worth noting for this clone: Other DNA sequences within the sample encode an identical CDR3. The CDR3 region has the DNA TGTGCCAGCAGTGGACTAGCGAACGACAATGAGCAGTTCTTC. It translates to CASSGLANDNEQFF. The chain combines TRBV2 with TRBJ2-1, with TRBD2 matching 8 bases. The V segment lost 4 bases and the J segment 5 bases; nucleotides outside the gene matches: 4. CDR1 SNHLY and CDR2 FYNNEI come from the germline V gene. This CDR3 has 14 residues. The variable domain in full, with the rest retrieved from reference TRBV2 and TRBJ2-1, is EPEVTQTPSHQVTQMGQEVILRCVPISNHLYFYWYRQILGQKVEFLVSFYNNEISEKSEIFDDQFSVERPDGSNFTLKIRSTKLEDSAMYFCASSGLANDNEQFFGPGTRLTVL.

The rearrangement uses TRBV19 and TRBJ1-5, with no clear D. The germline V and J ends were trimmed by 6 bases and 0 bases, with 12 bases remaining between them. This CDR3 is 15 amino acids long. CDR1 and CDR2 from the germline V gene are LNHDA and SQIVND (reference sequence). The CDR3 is CASSYLAYSNQPQHF. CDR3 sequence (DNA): TGTGCCAGTAGCTATCTTGCTTATAGCAATCAGCCCCAGCATTTT.

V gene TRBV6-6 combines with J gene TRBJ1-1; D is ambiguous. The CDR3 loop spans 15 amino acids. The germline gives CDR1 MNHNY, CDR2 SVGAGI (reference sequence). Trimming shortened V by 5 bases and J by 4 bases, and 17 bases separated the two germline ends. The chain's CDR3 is CASSPGRVDRTEAFF. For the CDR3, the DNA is TGTGCCAGCAGTCCCGGGCGGGTCGATCGCACTGAAGCTTTCTTT.

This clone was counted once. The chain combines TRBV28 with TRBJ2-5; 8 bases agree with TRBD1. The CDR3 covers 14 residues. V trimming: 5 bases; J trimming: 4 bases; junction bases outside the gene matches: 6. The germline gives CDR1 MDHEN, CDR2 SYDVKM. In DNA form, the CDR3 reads TGTGCCAGCAGTCTAACCGACAGGGGAGAGACCCAGTACTTC. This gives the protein CASSLTDRGETQYF.

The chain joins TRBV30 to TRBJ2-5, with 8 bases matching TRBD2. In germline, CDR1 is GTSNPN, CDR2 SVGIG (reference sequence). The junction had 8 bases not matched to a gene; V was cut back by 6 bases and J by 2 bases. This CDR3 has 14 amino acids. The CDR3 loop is CACRRPGGQETQYF. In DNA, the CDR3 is TGTGCCTGCCGACGGCCGGGGGGGCAAGAGACCCAGTACTTC.

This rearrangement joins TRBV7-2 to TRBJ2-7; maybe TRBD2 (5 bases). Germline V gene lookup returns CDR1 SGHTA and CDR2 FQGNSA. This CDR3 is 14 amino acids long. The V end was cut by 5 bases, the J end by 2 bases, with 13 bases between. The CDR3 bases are TGTGCCAGCAGCCCACGAGCGGAGGCCTACGAGCAGTACTTC. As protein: CASSPRAEAYEQYF.

The CDR3 sequence: CASSYSPIAQHYGYTF. The CDR3 nucleotides read TGTGCCAGCAGTTATTCCCCTATAGCCCAACATTATGGCTACACCTTC. This rearrangement joins TRBV6-9 to TRBJ1-2, with D hard to call. The CDR3 spans 16 residues. The germline V gene has CDR1 MNHGY and CDR2 SVAAGI. V dropped 0 bases and J dropped 5 bases, with 16 bases sitting between them.

The CDR3 DNA reads as TGTGCCAGCAGTTTCCCGCGGGGAGGCACAGATACGCAGTATTTT. Translated, it gives CASSFPRGGTDTQYF. This chain connects TRBV28 to TRBJ2-3; D possibly corresponds to TRBD2 (6 bases). Germline CDR1 and CDR2: MDHEN and SYDVKM. V gave up 3 bases and J gave up 1 base, with 11 bases separating them. The CDR3 has 15 residues. Full variable domain (remainder filled in from reference TRBV28 and TRBJ2-3): DVKVTQSSRYLVKRTGEKVFLECVQDMDHENMFWYRQDPGLGLRLIYFSYDVKMKEKGDIPEGYSVSREKKERFSLILESASTNQTSMYLCASSFPRGGTDTQYFGPGTRLTVL.

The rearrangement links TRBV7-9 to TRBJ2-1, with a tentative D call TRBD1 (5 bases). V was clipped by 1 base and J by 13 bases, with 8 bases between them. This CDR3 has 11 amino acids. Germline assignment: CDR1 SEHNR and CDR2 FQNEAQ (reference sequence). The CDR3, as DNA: TGTGCCAGCAGCTTAGGGCAGGGCCAGTTCTTC. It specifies CASSLGQGQFF.

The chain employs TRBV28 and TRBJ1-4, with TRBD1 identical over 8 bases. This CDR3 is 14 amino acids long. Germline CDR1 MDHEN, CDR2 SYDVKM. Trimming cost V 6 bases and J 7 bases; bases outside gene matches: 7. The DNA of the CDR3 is TGTGCCAGCAGCTTACAGGGGGTTTCTGAAAAACTGTTTTTT. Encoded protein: CASSLQGVSEKLFF.

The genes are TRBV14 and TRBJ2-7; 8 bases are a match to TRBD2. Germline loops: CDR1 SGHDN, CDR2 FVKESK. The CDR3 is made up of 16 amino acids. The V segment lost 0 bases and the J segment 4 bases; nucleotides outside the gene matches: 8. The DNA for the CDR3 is TGTGCCAGCAGCCAAGATAATAGCGGGGTGACTTACGAGCAGTACTTC. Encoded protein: CASSQDNSGVTYEQYF.

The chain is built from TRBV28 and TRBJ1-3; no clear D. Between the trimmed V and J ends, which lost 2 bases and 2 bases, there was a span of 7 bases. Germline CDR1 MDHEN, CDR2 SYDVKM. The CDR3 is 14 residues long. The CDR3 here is CASSLEEAGNTIYF. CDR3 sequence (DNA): TGTGCCAGCAGTTTAGAGGAGGCTGGAAACACCATATATTTT.

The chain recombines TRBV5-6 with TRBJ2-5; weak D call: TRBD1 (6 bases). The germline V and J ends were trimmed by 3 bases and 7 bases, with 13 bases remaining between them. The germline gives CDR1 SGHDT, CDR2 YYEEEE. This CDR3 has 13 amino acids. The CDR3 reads CASSSYRVGTQYF. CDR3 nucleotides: TGTGCCAGCAGCTCGTACAGGGTAGGGACCCAGTACTTC. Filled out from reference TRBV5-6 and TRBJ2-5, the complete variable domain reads DAGVTQSPTHLIKTRGQQVTLRCSPKSGHDTVSWYQQALGQGPQFIFQYYEEEERQRGNFPDRFSGHQFPNYSSELNVNALLLGDSALYLCASSSYRVGTQYFGPGTRLLVL.

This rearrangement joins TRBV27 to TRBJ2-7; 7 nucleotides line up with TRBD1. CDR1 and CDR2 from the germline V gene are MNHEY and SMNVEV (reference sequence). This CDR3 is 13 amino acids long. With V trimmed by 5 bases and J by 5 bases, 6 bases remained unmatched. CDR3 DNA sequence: TGTGCCAGCAGTCTACAGGGGTTCGACGAGCAGTACTTC. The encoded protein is CASSLQGFDEQYF.

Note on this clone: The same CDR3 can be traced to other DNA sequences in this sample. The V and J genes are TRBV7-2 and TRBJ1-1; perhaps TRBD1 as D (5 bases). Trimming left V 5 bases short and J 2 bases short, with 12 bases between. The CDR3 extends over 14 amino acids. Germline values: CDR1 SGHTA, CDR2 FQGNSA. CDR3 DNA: TGTGCCAGCAGCCCCGGACATGTAAACACTGAAGCTTTCTTT. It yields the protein CASSPGHVNTEAFF. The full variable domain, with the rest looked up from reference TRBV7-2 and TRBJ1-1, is GAGVSQSPSNKVTEKGKDVELRCDPISGHTALYWYRQSLGQGLEFLIYFQGNSAPDKSGLPSDRFSAERTGGSVSTLTIQRTQQEDSAVYLCASSPGHVNTEAFFGQGTRLTVV.

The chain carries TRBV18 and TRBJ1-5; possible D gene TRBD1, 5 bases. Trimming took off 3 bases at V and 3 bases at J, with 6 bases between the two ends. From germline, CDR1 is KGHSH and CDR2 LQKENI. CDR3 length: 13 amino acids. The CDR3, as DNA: TGTGCCAGCTCACCGACAGACAATCAGCCCCAGCATTTT. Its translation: CASSPTDNQPQHF.

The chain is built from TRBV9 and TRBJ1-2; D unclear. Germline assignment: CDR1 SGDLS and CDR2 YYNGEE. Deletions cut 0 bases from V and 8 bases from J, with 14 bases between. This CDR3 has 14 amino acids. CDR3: CASSVDTGIRGYTF. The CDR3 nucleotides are TGTGCCAGCAGCGTAGATACGGGAATAAGGGGCTACACCTTC.

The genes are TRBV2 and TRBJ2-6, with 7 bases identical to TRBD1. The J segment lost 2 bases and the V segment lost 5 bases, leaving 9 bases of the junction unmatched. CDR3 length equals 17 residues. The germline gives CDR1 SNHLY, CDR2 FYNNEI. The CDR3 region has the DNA TGTGCCAGCAGTCCCCGGACAGGCTTTCCTGGGGCCAACGTCCTGACTTTC. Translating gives CASSPRTGFPGANVLTF. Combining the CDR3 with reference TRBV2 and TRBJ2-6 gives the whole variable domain EPEVTQTPSHQVTQMGQEVILRCVPISNHLYFYWYRQILGQKVEFLVSFYNNEISEKSEIFDDQFSVERPDGSNFTLKIRSTKLEDSAMYFCASSPRTGFPGANVLTFGAGSRLTVL.

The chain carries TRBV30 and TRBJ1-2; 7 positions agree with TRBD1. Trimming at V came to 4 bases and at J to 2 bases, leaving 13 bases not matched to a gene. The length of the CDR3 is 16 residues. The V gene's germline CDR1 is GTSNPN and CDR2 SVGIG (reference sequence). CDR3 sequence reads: CAWTYHTLTGNYGYTF. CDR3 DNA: TGTGCCTGGACATACCATACCCTGACAGGGAACTATGGCTACACCTTC.

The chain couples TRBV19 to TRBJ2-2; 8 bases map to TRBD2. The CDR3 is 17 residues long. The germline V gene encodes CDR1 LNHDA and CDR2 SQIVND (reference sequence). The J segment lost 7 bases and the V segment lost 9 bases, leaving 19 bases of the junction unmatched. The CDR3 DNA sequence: TGTGCCAGCCAAAGAAGCGGGGGAATCTTGGATGGCGGGGAGCTGTTTTTT. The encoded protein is CASQRSGGILDGGELFF.

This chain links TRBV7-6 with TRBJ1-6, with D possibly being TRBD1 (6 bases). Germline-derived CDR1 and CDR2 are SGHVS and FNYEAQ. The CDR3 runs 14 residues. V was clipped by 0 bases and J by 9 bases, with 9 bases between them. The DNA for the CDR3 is TGTGCCAGCAGCTTAGCGACGACAGGTTCACCCCTCCACTTT. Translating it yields CASSLATTGSPLHF.

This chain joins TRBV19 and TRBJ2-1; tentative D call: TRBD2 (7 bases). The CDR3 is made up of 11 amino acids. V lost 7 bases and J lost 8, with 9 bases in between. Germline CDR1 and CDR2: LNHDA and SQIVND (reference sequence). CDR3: CASKGGDEQFF. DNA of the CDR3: TGTGCCAGTAAGGGGGGGGATGAGCAGTTCTTC.

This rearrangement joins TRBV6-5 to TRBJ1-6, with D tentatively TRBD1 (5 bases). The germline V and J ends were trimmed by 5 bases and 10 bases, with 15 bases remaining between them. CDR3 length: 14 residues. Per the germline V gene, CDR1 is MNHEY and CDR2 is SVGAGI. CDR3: CASSPRGGESPLHF. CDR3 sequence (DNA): TGTGCCAGCAGTCCTCGGGGGGGTGAGTCACCCCTCCACTTT.

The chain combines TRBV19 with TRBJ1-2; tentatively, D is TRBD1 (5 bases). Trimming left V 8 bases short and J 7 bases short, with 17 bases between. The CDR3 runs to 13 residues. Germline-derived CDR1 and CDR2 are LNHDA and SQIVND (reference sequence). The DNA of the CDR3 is TGTGCCAGTTCGGGGGAGCTGGGGGGTGGCTACACCTTC. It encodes CASSGELGGGYTF.

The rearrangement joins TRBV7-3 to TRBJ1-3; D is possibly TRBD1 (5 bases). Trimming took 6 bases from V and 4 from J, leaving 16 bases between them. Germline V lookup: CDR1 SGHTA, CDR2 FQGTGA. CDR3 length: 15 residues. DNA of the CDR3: TGTGCCAGCAGTCTGGGAGGAGGGGTCGGAAACACCATATATTTT. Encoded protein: CASSLGGGVGNTIYF.

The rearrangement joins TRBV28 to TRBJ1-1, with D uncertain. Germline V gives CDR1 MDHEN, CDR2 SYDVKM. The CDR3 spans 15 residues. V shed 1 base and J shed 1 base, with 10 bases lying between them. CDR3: CASSLLGGQNTEAFF. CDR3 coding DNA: TGTGCCAGCAGTTTATTGGGAGGGCAGAACACTGAAGCTTTCTTT.